These T cell receptor beta chains were read from a single sample in a study of T cell responses to AZD1222 COVID-19 vaccine. Generated by immunoSEQ multiplex PCR, the TCRdb table keeps only in-frame clones and is missing some. The sample comprises some 130,000 clones, about 93% of which are singletons, and around 7.1% rests with the top ten. Sequenced here: peripheral blood, sampled 28 days after the second AZD1222 dose. These receptors were taken from an adult who received the AZD1222 COVID-19 vaccine. Both conserved end residues are part of each CDR3. The D gene is left open where the match is weak. Only part of the rows carry a size: once, few, many, or a class if the clone is expanded.

CASSWGLGELFF TGTGCCAGCAGCTGGGGGCTCGGGGAGCTGTTTTTT TRBV7-2 - - TRBJ2-2
CASSFIDETEAFF TGTGCCAGCAGTTTCATAGATGAAACTGAAGCTTTCTTT TRBV6-6 - - TRBJ1-1
CASSMTITGGEKLFF TGTGCCAGTAGTATGACCATTACAGGGGGCGAAAAACTGTTTTTT TRBV19 once TRBD1 TRBJ1-4
CASSLVVGFNSPLHF TGTGCCAGCAGCTTGGTGGTGGGGTTCAATTCACCCCTCCACTTT TRBV5-4 - - TRBJ1-6
CASSPGQFSNYGYTF TGTGCCAGCTCGCCCGGACAGTTCTCTAACTATGGCTACACCTTC TRBV18 once - TRBJ1-2
CAISGSGAPAGKLFF TGTGCCATCAGTGGGTCGGGAGCGCCGGCGGGAAAACTGTTTTTT TRBV10-3 - - TRBJ1-4
CAWRSGISYNSPLHF TGTGCCTGGAGAAGTGGGATCTCCTATAATTCACCCCTCCACTTT TRBV30 few - TRBJ1-6
CASSLRGAYGYTF TGTGCCAGCAGTTTACGGGGGGCTTATGGCTACACCTTC TRBV12-3/TRBV12-4 - - TRBJ1-2
CASSSRIAALHSYEQYF TGTGCCAGCAGTTCAAGAATCGCGGCCCTACACTCCTACGAGCAGTACTTC TRBV27 - - TRBJ2-7
CASSYAGFGQGVFF TGTGCCAGCAGTTACGCCGGGTTTGGGCAGGGTGTTTTCTTT TRBV6-5 - - TRBJ1-1
CASRNPGSHSGNTIYF TGTGCCAGTAGGAATCCTGGCAGCCACTCTGGAAACACCATATATTTT TRBV19 - - TRBJ1-3
CASSLPGIGYTF TGTGCCAGCAGCCTTCCAGGGATTGGCTACACCTTC TRBV4-2 - - TRBJ1-2
CASSYPAGGIEKLFF TGTGCCAGCAGTTACCCTGCCGGGGGGATCGAAAAACTGTTTTTT TRBV6-6 few - TRBJ1-4
CASSLSQRETQYF TGTGCCAGCAGCTTATCACAGAGGGAGACCCAGTACTTC TRBV7-3 - - TRBJ2-5
CAILGDTIYF TGTGCCATCTTGGGGGACACCATATATTTT TRBV10-3 once - TRBJ1-3
CASSVDGSYGYTF TGTGCCAGCAGCGTAGACGGCAGCTATGGCTACACCTTC TRBV9 - - TRBJ1-2
CASREGNTEAFF TGTGCCAGCAGAGAGGGGAACACTGAAGCTTTCTTT TRBV27 - - TRBJ1-1
CASSAGVYEQYF TGCGCCAGCAGCGCGGGAGTCTACGAGCAGTACTTC TRBV5-1 - TRBD2 TRBJ2-7
CASSYSGRSDNSPLHF TGTGCCAGCAGTTACTCGGGTAGATCGGATAATTCACCCCTCCACTTT TRBV6-2/TRBV6-3 - - TRBJ1-6
CASSFWTPNSPLHF TGTGCCAGCAGCTTCTGGACACCTAATTCACCCCTCCACTTT TRBV5-6 - - TRBJ1-6
CASSMGMWYNEQFF TGTGCCAGTAGTATGGGGATGTGGTACAATGAGCAGTTCTTC TRBV19 - - TRBJ2-1
CASSQDRGYTEAFF TGCGCCAGCAGCCAAGACAGGGGGTACACTGAAGCTTTCTTT TRBV4-1 - TRBD1 TRBJ1-1
CASSPLAPQETQYF TGTGCCAGCAGCCCACTAGCGCCGCAAGAGACCCAGTACTTC TRBV2 once TRBD2 TRBJ2-5
CASSFPRDSYEQYF TGTGCCAGCAGCTTTCCCCGGGACAGCTACGAGCAGTACTTC TRBV7-9 - TRBD1 TRBJ2-7
CATSTPRGGNQPQHF TGTGCCACCAGCACCCCGCGAGGGGGCAATCAGCCCCAGCATTTT TRBV15 once - TRBJ1-5
CASSQQGNQPQHF TGTGCCAGCAGTCAACAGGGAAATCAGCCCCAGCATTTT TRBV6-5 few - TRBJ1-5
CASSRIDRYNEQFF TGTGCCAGCAGCCGAATCGACAGGTACAATGAGCAGTTCTTC TRBV9 - - TRBJ2-1
CASSEQGVNYGYTF TGTGCCAGCAGTGAACAGGGTGTTAACTATGGCTACACCTTC TRBV6-4 few - TRBJ1-2
CASSGRLAGGLRNEQFF TGTGCCAGCAGCGGCCGTCTAGCGGGGGGGCTGAGGAATGAGCAGTTCTTC TRBV12-1 once - TRBJ2-1
CASSPGGGSNQPQHF TGTGCCAGCAGCCCCGGGGGGGGGTCTAATCAGCCCCAGCATTTT TRBV7-8 - - TRBJ1-5
CASSIQGNGELFF TGTGCCAGCAGTATACAGGGAAACGGGGAGCTGTTTTTT TRBV27 - - TRBJ2-2
CASSPGGAAGYTF TGTGCCAGCAGCCCAGGTGGGGCAGCTGGCTACACCTTC TRBV7-3 - - TRBJ1-2
CASSLDRGTGGYTF TGCGCCAGCAGCTTGGATCGGGGTACAGGTGGCTACACCTTC TRBV5-1 - - TRBJ1-2
CASSPGGNQPQHF TGTGCCAGCAGTCCAGGGGGCAATCAGCCCCAGCATTTT TRBV6-5 - - TRBJ1-5